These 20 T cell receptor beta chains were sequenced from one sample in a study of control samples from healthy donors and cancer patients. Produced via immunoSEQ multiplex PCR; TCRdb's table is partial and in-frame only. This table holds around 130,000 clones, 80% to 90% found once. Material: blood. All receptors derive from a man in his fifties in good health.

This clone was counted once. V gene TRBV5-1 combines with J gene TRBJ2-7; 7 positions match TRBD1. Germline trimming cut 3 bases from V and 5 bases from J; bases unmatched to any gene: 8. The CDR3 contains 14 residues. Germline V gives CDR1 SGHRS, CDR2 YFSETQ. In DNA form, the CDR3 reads TGCGCCAGCAGCTCCGGGACAGAACCCCACGAGCAGTACTTC. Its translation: CASSSGTEPHEQYF.

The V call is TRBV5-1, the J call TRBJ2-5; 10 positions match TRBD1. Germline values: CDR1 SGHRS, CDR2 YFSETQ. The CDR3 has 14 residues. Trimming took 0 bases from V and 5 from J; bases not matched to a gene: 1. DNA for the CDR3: TGCGCCAGCAGCTTGGCGGGACAGGGGGAGACCCAGTACTTC. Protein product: CASSLAGQGETQYF.

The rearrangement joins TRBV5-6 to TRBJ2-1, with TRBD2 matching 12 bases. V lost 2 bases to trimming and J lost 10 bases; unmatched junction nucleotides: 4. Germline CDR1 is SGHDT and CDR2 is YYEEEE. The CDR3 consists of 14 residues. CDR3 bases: TGTGCCAGCAGCTTCGCTAGCGGGGGGGAAGAGCAGTTCTTC. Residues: CASSFASGGEEQFF.

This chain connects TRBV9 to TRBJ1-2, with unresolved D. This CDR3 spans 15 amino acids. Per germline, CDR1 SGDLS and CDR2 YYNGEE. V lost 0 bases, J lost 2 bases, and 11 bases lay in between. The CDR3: CASSVGWEVNYGYTF. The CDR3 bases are TGTGCCAGCAGCGTAGGGTGGGAGGTGAACTATGGCTACACCTTC.

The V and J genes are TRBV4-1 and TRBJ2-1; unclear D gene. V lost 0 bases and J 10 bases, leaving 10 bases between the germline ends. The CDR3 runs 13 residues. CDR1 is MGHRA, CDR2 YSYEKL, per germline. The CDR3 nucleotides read TGCGCCAGCAGCCAAGATCTTTGGCGGGAGCAGTTCTTC. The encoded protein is CASSQDLWREQFF.

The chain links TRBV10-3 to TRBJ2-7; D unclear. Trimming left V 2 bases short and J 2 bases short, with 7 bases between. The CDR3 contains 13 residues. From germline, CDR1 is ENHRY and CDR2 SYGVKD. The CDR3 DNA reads TGTGCCATCAGTGAGGGCATTGCCTACGAGCAGTACTTC. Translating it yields CAISEGIAYEQYF.

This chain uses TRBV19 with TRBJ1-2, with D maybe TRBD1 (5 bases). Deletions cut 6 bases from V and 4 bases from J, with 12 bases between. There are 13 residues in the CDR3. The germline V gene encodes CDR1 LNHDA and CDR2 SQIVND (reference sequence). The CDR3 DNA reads TGTGCCAGTAGCCTTGGGACCGCCTATGGCTACACCTTC. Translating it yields CASSLGTAYGYTF.

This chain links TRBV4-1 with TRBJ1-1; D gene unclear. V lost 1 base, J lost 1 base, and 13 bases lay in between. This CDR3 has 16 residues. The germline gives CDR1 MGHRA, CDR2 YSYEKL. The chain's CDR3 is CASSQGFAGPNTEAFF. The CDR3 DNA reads TGCGCCAGCAGCCAAGGCTTTGCAGGCCCGAACACTGAAGCTTTCTTT.

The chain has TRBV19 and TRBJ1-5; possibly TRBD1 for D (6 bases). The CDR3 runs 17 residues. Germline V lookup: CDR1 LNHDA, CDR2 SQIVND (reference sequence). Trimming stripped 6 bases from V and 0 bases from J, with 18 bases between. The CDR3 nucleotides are TGTGCCAGTAGGATAAGGGGGAGGGGTAATAGCAATCAGCCCCAGCATTTT. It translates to CASRIRGRGNSNQPQHF. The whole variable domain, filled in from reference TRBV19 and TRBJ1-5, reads DGGITQSPKYLFRKEGQNVTLSCEQNLNHDAMYWYRQDPGQGLRLIYYSQIVNDFQKGDIAEGYSVSREKKESFPLTVTSAQKNPTAFYLCASRIRGRGNSNQPQHFGDGTRLSIL.

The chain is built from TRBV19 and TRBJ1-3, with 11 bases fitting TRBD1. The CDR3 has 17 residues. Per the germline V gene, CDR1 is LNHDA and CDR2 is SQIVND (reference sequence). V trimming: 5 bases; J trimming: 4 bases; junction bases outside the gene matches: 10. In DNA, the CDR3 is TGTGCCAGTAGTCCCTTGGGGACAGGGGGTTTCGGAAACACCATATATTTT. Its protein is CASSPLGTGGFGNTIYF.

The CDR3 nucleotides read TGTGCCAGCAGCCCACGGACTAGCGGGGGCCTCGGCACAGATACGCAGTATTTT. This encodes CASSPRTSGGLGTDTQYF. The genes are TRBV7-2 and TRBJ2-3; 13 positions match TRBD2. The CDR3 loop spans 18 amino acids. Germline trimming cut 5 bases from V and 1 base from J; bases unmatched to any gene: 9. The V gene's germline CDR1 is SGHTA and CDR2 FQGNSA.

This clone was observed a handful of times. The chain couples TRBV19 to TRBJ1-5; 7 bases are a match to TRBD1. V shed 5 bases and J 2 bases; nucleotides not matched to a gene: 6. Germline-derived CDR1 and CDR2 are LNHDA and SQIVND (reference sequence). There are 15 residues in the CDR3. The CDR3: CASSARGTGNQPQHF. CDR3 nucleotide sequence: TGTGCCAGTAGTGCGCGAGGGACAGGCAATCAGCCCCAGCATTTT.

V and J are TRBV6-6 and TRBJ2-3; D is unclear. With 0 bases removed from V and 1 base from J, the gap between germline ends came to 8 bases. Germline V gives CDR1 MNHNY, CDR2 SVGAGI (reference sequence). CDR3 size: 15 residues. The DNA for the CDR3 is TGTGCCAGCAGTTACTCGAGGCGTCGCACAGATACGCAGTATTTT. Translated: CASSYSRRRTDTQYF.

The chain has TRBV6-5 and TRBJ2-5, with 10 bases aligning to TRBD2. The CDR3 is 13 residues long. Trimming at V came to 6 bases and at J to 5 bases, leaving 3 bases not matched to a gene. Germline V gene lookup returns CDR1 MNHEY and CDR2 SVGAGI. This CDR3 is CASRLAGMETQYF. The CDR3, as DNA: TGTGCCAGCAGACTAGCGGGGATGGAGACCCAGTACTTC.

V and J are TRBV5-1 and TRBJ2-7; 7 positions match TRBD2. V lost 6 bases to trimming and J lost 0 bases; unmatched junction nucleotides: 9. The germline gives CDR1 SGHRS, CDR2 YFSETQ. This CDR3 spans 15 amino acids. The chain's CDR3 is CASKNWEGFSYEQYF. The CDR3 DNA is TGCGCCAGCAAAAACTGGGAGGGGTTCTCCTACGAGCAGTACTTC.

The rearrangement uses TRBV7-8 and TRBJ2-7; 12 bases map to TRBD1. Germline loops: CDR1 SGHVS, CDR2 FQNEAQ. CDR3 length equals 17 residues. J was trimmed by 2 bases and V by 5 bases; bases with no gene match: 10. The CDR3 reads CASSPSLRDRGPYEQYF. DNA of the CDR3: TGTGCCAGCAGCCCCAGCCTAAGGGACAGGGGGCCCTACGAGCAGTACTTC.

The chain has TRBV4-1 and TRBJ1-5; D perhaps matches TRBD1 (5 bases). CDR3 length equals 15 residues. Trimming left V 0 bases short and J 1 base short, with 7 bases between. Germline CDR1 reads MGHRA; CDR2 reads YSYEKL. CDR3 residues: CASSQDQGSNQPQHF. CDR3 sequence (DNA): TGCGCCAGCAGCCAAGACCAGGGAAGCAATCAGCCCCAGCATTTT.

The CDR3: CASSFGSGDLNYGYTF. The CDR3 DNA reads TGTGCCAGCAGCTTCGGGTCAGGGGATCTTAACTATGGCTACACCTTC. V is TRBV7-9 and J is TRBJ1-2, with D perhaps matching TRBD1 (6 bases). The CDR3 contains 16 residues. Deletions cut 3 bases from V and 1 base from J, with 15 bases between. Germline assignment: CDR1 SEHNR and CDR2 FQNEAQ (reference sequence).

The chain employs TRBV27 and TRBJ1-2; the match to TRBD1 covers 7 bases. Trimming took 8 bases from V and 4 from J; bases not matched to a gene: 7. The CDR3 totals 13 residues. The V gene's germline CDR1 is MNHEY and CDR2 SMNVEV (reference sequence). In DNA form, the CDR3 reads TGTGCCAGCGGCGAACAGGGGCCCTATGGCTACACCTTC. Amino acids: CASGEQGPYGYTF.

CDR3 residues: CASSSGGRASSYEQYF. The CDR3 DNA reads TGTGCCAGCAGCTCCGGGGGCAGGGCGTCCTCCTACGAGCAGTACTTC. The rearrangement links TRBV11-2 to TRBJ2-7; possibly TRBD1 or TRBD2 for D (6 bases each). Germline V gives CDR1 SGHAT, CDR2 FQNNGV. The CDR3 covers 16 residues. The V end lost 4 bases, the J end lost 0 bases, and 16 bases lay between the germline ends.